Included here is one T cell receptor (beta chain) sequence, with context. The antigen remains undetermined. PCR employed 60 Vbeta and 13 Jbeta primers. Profiling relied on immunoSEQ multiplex PCR, and the TCRdb table lists in-frame clones only, not all of them. This sample has more than 85,000 clones; about 80% occur once, and the top ten carry about 3.2%. The CDR3 consists of 15 residues. The V segment lost 4 bases and the J segment 6 bases; nucleotides outside the gene matches: 5. Germline values: CDR1 SGHRS, CDR2 YFSETQ. This sample stems from a study of cytomegalovirus exposure and HLA in healthy donors. Study conclusions and caveats: It has been reported that TCR beta sequences accurately predicted the HLA-A and HLA-B alleles of most subjects. What a later analysis reportedly showed was that an Asian-associated ancestry cluster had fewer N-insertions than the roughly 670-donor mean.

The sequence was collected from an older woman in good health and CMV-seropositive. V gene TRBV5-1 combines with J gene TRBJ2-1, with 12 nucleotides matching TRBD2. The sequenced sample was PBMCs. In DNA, the CDR3 is TGCGCCAGCAGCCCGGGGACTAGCGGGCCCAATGAGCAGTTCTTC. It codes for CASSPGTSGPNEQFF.